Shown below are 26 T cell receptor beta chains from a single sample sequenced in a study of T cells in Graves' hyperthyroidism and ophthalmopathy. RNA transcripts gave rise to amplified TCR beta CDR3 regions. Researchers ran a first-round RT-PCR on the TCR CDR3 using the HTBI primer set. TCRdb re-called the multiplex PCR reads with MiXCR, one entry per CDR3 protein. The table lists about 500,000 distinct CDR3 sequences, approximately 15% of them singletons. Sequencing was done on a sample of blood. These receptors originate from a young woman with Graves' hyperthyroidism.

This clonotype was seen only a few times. The chain's CDR3 is CASSSTGNGNSPLHF. The DNA of the CDR3 is TGTGCCAGCTCATCAACAGGGAACGGAAATTCACCCCTCCACTTT. The V call is TRBV18, the J call TRBJ1-6, with D possibly matching TRBD1 (6 bases). The CDR3 spans 15 residues. Trimming shortened V by 5 bases and J by 7 bases, and 15 bases separated the two germline ends. Germline V gives CDR1 KGHSH, CDR2 LQKENI.

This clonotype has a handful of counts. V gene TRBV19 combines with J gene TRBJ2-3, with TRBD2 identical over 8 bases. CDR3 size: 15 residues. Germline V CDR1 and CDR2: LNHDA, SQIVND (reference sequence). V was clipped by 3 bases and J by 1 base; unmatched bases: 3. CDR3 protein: CASSIVAGRTDTQYF. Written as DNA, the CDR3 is TGTGCCAGTAGTATTGTAGCGGGGCGCACAGATACGCAGTATTTT.

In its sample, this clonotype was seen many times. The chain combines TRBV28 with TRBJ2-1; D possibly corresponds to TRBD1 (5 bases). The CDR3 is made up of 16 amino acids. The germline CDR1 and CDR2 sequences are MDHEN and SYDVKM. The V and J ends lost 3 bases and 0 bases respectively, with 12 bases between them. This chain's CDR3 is CASSFPGPSSYNEQFF. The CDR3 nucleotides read TGTGCCAGCAGTTTCCCAGGGCCTAGCTCCTACAATGAGCAGTTCTTC. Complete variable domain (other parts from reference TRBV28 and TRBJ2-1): DVKVTQSSRYLVKRTGEKVFLECVQDMDHENMFWYRQDPGLGLRLIYFSYDVKMKEKGDIPEGYSVSREKKERFSLILESASTNQTSMYLCASSFPGPSSYNEQFFGPGTRLTVL.

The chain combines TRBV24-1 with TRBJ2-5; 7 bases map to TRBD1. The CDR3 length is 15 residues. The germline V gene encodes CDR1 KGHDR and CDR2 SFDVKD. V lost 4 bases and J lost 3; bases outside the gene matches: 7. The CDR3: CATSEPDRDEETQYF. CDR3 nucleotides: TGTGCCACCAGTGAACCCGACAGGGACGAAGAGACCCAGTACTTC.

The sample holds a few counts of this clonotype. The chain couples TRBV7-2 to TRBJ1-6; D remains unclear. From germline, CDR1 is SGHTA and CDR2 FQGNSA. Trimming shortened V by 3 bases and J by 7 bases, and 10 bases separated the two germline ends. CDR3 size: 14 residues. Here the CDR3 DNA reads TGTGCCAGCAGCTTCACTAGAACCAATTCACCCCTCCACTTT. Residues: CASSFTRTNSPLHF.

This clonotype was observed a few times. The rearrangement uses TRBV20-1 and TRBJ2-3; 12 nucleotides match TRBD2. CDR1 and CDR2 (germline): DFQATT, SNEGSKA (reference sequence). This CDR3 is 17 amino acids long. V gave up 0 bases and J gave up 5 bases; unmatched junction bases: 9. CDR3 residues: CSARDRRLAGVRDTQYF. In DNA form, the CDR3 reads TGCAGTGCTAGAGATAGGAGACTAGCGGGAGTAAGAGATACGCAGTATTTT.

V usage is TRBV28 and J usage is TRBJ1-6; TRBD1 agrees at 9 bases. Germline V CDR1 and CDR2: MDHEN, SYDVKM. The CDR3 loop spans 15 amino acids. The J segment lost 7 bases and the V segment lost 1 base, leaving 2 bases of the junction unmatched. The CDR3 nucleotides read TGTGCCAGCAGTTTATTTGGGACAGGGAATTCACCCCTCCACTTT. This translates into CASSLFGTGNSPLHF.

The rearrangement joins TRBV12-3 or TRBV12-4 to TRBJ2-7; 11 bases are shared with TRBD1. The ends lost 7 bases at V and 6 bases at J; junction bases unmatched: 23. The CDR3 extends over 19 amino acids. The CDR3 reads CASTDRPITGQGVSCEQYF. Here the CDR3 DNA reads TGTGCCAGCACCGACCGGCCGATAACGGGACAGGGGGTTTCTTGCGAGCAGTACTTC.

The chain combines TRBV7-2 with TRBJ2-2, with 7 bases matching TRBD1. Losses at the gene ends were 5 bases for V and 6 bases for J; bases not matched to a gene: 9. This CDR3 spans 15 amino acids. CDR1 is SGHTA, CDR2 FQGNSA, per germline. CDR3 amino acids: CASSGEGAIPGELFF. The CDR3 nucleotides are TGTGCCAGCAGCGGCGAGGGGGCGATTCCCGGGGAGCTGTTTTTT.

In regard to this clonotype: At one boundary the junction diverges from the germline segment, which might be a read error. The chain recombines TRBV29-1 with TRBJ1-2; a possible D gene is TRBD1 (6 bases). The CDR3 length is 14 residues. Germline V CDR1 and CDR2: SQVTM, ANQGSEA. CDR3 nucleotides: TGCAGCGTTGTCGACTGGGACACCAACTGTGGCTACACCTTC. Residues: CSVVDWDTNCGYTF.

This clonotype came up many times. This CDR3 is CSAQQTGTYEQYF. The CDR3 nucleotides read TGCAGTGCCCAACAGACAGGTACCTACGAGCAGTACTTC. The chain carries TRBV20-1 and TRBJ2-7, with D possibly being TRBD1 (6 bases). This CDR3 spans 13 amino acids. CDR1 is DFQATT, CDR2 SNEGSKA, per germline (reference sequence). V lost 6 bases and J lost 2, with 14 bases in between.

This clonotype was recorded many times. CDR3 sequence reads: CASSLWGTANTEAFF. CDR3 in DNA: TGTGCCAGCAGTTTATGGGGGACAGCGAACACTGAAGCTTTCTTT. This chain links TRBV28 with TRBJ1-1; 7 nucleotides match TRBD1. V lost 0 bases and J lost 1; bases outside the gene matches: 2. In germline, CDR1 is MDHEN, CDR2 SYDVKM. The CDR3 spans 15 residues.

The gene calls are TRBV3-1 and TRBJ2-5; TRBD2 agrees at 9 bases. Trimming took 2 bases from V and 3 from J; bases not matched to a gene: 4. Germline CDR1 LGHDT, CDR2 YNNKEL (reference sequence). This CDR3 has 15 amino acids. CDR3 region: CASSQRLAVKETQYF. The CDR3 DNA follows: TGTGCCAGCAGCCAACGACTAGCGGTTAAAGAGACCCAGTACTTC.

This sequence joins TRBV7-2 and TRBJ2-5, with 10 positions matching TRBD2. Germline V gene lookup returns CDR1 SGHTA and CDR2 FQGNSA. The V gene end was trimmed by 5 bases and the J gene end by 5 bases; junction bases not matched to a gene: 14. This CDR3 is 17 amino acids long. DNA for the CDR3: TGTGCCAGCAGCGACAGCAGGAGCGGGGGGGCCGGTGAGACCCAGTACTTC. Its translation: CASSDSRSGGAGETQYF.

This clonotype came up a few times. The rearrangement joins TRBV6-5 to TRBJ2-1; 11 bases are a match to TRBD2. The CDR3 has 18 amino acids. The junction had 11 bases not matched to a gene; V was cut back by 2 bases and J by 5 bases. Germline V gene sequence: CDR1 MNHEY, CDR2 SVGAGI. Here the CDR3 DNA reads TGTGCCAGCAGTTACAGACGGTCTAGCGGGAGGAGGGACAATGAGCAGTTCTTC. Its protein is CASSYRRSSGRRDNEQFF.

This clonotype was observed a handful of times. CDR3 amino acids: CASSDGDRGQPQHF. The DNA for the CDR3 is TGTGCCAGCAGTGATGGCGACAGGGGCCAGCCCCAGCATTTT. The J gene is TRBJ1-5, the V gene TRBV6-1; 8 bases map to TRBD1. V shed 3 bases and J 7 bases; nucleotides not matched to a gene: 5. CDR1 is MNHNS and CDR2 is SASEGT in the germline V gene. The CDR3 loop spans 14 amino acids.

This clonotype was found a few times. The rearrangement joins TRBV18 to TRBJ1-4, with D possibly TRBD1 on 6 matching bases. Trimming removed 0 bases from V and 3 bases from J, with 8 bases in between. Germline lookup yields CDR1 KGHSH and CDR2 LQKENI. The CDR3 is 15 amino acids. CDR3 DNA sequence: TGTGCCAGCTCACCACCCGGGGGCCCTAATGAAAAACTGTTTTTT. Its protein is CASSPPGGPNEKLFF.

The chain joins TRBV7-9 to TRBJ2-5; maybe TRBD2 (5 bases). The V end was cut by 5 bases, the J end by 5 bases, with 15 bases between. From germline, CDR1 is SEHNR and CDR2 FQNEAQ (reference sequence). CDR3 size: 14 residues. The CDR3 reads CASSPLQSGETQYF. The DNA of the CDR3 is TGTGCCAGCAGCCCCCTACAGTCGGGGGAGACCCAGTACTTC.

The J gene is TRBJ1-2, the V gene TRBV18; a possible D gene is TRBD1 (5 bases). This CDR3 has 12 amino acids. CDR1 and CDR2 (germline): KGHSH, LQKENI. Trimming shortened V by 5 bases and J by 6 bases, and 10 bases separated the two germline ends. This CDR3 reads CASSTGTDGYTF. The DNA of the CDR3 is TGTGCCAGCTCAACCGGGACCGATGGCTACACCTTC.

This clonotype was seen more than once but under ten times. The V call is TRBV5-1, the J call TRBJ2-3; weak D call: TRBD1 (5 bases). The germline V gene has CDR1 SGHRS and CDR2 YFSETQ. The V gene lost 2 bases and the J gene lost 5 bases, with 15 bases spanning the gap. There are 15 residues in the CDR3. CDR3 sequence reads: CASSLGHLIIDTQYF. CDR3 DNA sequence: TGCGCCAGCAGCTTAGGACACCTAATCATAGATACGCAGTATTTT.

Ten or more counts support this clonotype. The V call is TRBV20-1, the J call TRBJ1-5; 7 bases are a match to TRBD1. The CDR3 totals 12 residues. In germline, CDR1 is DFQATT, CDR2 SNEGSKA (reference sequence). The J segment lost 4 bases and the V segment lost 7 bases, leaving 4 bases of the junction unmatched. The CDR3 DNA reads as TGCAGTGTTTCGACAGGGAATCAGCCCCAGCATTTT. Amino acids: CSVSTGNQPQHF.

The CDR3 region is CASSARLAGYEQFF. CDR3 sequence (DNA): TGTGCCAGCAGCGCCAGGCTAGCGGGCTATGAGCAGTTCTTC. This chain joins TRBV28 and TRBJ2-1; 8 nucleotides align to TRBD2. The germline CDR1 and CDR2 sequences are MDHEN and SYDVKM. Germline trimming cut 6 bases from V and 8 bases from J; bases unmatched to any gene: 9. The CDR3 length is 14 residues.

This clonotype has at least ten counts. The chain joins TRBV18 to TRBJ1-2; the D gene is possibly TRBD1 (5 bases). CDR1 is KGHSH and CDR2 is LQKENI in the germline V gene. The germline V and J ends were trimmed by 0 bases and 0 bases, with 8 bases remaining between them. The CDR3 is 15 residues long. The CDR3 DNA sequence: TGTGCCAGCTCACCACCGCAGGGAGCTAACTATGGCTACACCTTC. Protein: CASSPPQGANYGYTF.

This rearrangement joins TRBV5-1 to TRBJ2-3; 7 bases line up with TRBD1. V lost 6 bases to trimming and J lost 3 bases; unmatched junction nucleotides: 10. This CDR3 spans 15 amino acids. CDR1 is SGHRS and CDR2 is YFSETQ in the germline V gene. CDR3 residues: CASTPGTAITDTQYF. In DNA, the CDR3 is TGCGCCAGCACTCCCGGGACAGCAATAACAGATACGCAGTATTTT. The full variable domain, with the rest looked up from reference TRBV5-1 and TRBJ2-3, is KAGVTQTPRYLIKTRGQQVTLSCSPISGHRSVSWYQQTPGQGLQFLFEYFSETQRNKGNFPGRFSGRQFSNSRSEMNVSTLELGDSALYLCASTPGTAITDTQYFGPGTRLTVL.

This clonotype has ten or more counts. The CDR3 reads CASSLRAGVSYEQYF. The DNA of the CDR3 is TGTGCCAGCAGCTTACGGGCAGGAGTTTCCTACGAGCAGTACTTC. This rearrangement joins TRBV11-1 to TRBJ2-7; D remains ambiguous. Trimming shortened V by 2 bases and J by 1 base, and 12 bases separated the two germline ends. The CDR3 runs to 15 residues. Germline V gene data show CDR1 as SGHAT and CDR2 as FQDESV (reference sequence).

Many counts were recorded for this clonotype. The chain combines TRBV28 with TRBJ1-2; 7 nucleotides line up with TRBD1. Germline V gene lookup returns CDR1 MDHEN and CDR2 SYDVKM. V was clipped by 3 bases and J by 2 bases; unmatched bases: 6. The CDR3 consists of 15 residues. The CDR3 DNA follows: TGTGCCAGCAGTTTGTCGGGACAGCCAAACTATGGCTACACCTTC. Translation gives CASSLSGQPNYGYTF.